The 3 T cell receptor beta chains reported below all come from one sample, sequenced in a study of shared clonotypes between healthy human individuals. Method: immunoSEQ multiplex PCR; TCRdb's copy keeps in-frame clones and lacks some. Found here are more than 450,000 clones, 70% to 80% of them singletons; the top ten hold 10% to 15%. Sequenced input: PBMCs. The receptors derive from a middle-aged woman in good health. Some clones in this sample may be carry-over from other donors' samples.

V usage is TRBV9 and J usage is TRBJ2-2; D uncertain. Trimming stripped 2 bases from V and 4 bases from J, with 12 bases between. The CDR3 length is 15 residues. Germline CDR1 and CDR2: SGDLS and YYNGEE. As DNA, the CDR3 is TGTGCCAGCAGCGTCGCAAGTGGGCCCACCGGGGAGCTGTTTTTT. Residues: CASSVASGPTGELFF.

The rearrangement joins TRBV27 to TRBJ2-3; TRBD2 is a possible D gene (5 bases). V was pared by 8 bases and J by 2 bases, with 8 bases between. Germline V gene sequence: CDR1 MNHEY, CDR2 SMNVEV (reference sequence). The CDR3 contains 12 residues. The CDR3 protein is CASWRPTDTQYF. As DNA, the CDR3 is TGTGCCAGCTGGAGGCCCACAGATACGCAGTATTTT.

V usage is TRBV11-2 and J usage is TRBJ2-3; 9 positions agree with TRBD2. The trim removed 10 bases at V and 4 bases at J, leaving 12 bases unmatched. The CDR3 length is 15 residues. CDR1 and CDR2 (germline): SGHAT, FQNNGV. CDR3 sequence: CAISRSGREADTQYF. The CDR3 nucleotides read TGTGCCATCTCCCGTAGCGGGAGAGAAGCAGATACGCAGTATTTT.